The sequence of this T cell receptor (beta chain) was determined in a study of PD-L1 blockade in urothelial cancer. Clones were read by immunoSEQ multiplex PCR, and TCRdb kept only the in-frame ones, dropping some. The sample includes 70,000 or so clones, approximately 91% of them seen just once. The sequence derives from a man between 60 and 75 years old with urothelial cancer. This material consisted of PBMCs, taken around atezolizumab (anti-PD-L1) treatment.

The CDR3 bases are TGTGCCAGCAGCTACCCCGAGGGACTAGCGGGGCCCGGGGAGACCCAGTACTTC. It codes for CASSYPEGLAGPGETQYF. The chain couples TRBV11-2 to TRBJ2-5; TRBD2 matches 13 bases. V lost 4 bases and J lost 5; bases outside the gene matches: 13. The CDR3 is made up of 18 amino acids. The germline gives CDR1 SGHAT, CDR2 FQNNGV. The full variable domain, its missing parts supplied by reference TRBV11-2 and TRBJ2-5, is EAGVAQSPRYKIIEKRQSVAFWCNPISGHATLYWYQQILGQGPKLLIQFQNNGVVDDSQLPKDRFSAERLKGVDSTLKIQPAKLEDSAVYLCASSYPEGLAGPGETQYFGPGTRLLVL.